These 6 T cell receptor beta chains share one sample of origin, sequenced in a study of blood T cell repertoires in COVID-19. Sequenced by immunoSEQ multiplex PCR; TCRdb stores in-frame clones only, minus some. The table records 120,000 to 150,000 clones, just over 85% of them present only once. The sequenced sample was peripheral blood. The receptors derive from a woman aged 55-69 years with acute or convalescent COVID-19.

The chain is built from TRBV19 and TRBJ2-5; TRBD2 matches at 11 bases. Germline-derived CDR1 and CDR2 are LNHDA and SQIVND (reference sequence). There are 16 residues in the CDR3. Trimming removed 3 bases from V and 5 bases from J; junction bases left unmatched: 8. This chain's CDR3 is CASSMLAGGRRETQYF. The CDR3 nucleotides are TGTGCCAGTAGTATGCTAGCGGGGGGTCGGAGGGAGACCCAGTACTTC.

V and J are TRBV6-5 and TRBJ2-7, with TRBD1 matching over 8 bases. Germline CDR1 MNHEY, CDR2 SVGAGI. The CDR3 sequence is 13 residues long. V trimming: 6 bases; J trimming: 4 bases; junction bases outside the gene matches: 5. Here the CDR3 reads CASSRGQEYEQYF. As DNA, the CDR3 is TGTGCCAGCAGCAGGGGGCAAGAGTACGAGCAGTACTTC.

The rearrangement uses TRBV7-2 and TRBJ2-1; 11 bases agree with TRBD1. The CDR3 consists of 15 residues. With V trimmed by 5 bases and J by 4 bases, 4 bases remained unmatched. From germline, CDR1 is SGHTA and CDR2 FQGNSA. The CDR3 DNA follows: TGTGCCAGCAGCCGGGACAGGGGGAATTACAATGAGCAGTTCTTC. It yields the protein CASSRDRGNYNEQFF.

In the case of this clone: The junction departs from the called germline gene at one end, perhaps through a read error. The chain joins TRBV10-3 to TRBJ2-7, with 10 bases matching TRBD1. Germline-derived CDR1 and CDR2 are ENHRY and SYGVKD. This CDR3 region has 15 residues. The CDR3 sequence is CVIREDRGLSYEQYF. CDR3 DNA: TGTGTCATCAGAGAAGACAGGGGGCTATCCTACGAGCAGTACTTC.

This clone was seen only once. The chain is built from TRBV28 and TRBJ1-3; unclear D gene. V was trimmed by 3 bases and J by 0 bases, leaving 9 bases between them. The CDR3 extends over 15 amino acids. Germline V gene lookup returns CDR1 MDHEN and CDR2 SYDVKM. The CDR3 spells CASSLGGSSGNTIYF. CDR3 nucleotides: TGTGCCAGCAGTTTGGGCGGGAGCTCTGGAAACACCATATATTTT.

This chain links TRBV4-3 with TRBJ1-4; D ambiguous. Germline CDR1 and CDR2: LGHNA and YSLEER. The CDR3 consists of 13 residues. V shed 6 bases and J shed 5 bases, with 10 bases lying between them. CDR3 protein: CASSRTVNEKLFF. DNA of the CDR3: TGCGCCAGCAGTCGGACTGTGAATGAAAAACTGTTTTTT.